This T cell receptor (beta chain) derives from a study of blood T cell repertoires in COVID-19. Method: immunoSEQ multiplex PCR; TCRdb's copy keeps in-frame clones and lacks some. This sample has tens of thousands of clones; 80% to 85% occur once, and the top ten carry roughly 2.5%. The length of the CDR3 is 15 residues. V was shortened by 0 bases and J by 2 bases, with 11 bases between the two germline ends. Germline assignment: CDR1 ENHRY and CDR2 SYGVKD. This clone was found once. Sequencing was carried out using peripheral blood. This TCR was sampled from a man older than 75 with active or convalescent COVID-19. The V gene is TRBV10-3, the J gene TRBJ2-7, with a tentative D call TRBD2 (7 bases). In DNA, the CDR3 is TGTGCCATCAGTGAGTCTCCGGGGGGCACCTACGAGCAGTACTTC. It is translated as CAISESPGGTYEQYF.